The 28 T cell receptor beta chains reported below all come from one sample, sequenced in a study of control samples from healthy donors and cancer patients. Measured with immunoSEQ multiplex PCR; TCRdb has only the in-frame clones, and not every one. The sample records hundreds of thousands of clones, around nine tenths being singletons. Material for sequencing was PBMCs. Receptors originate from a man aged 35 to 55 with head and neck cancer.

The genes are TRBV10-3 and TRBJ2-3; 7 bases agree with TRBD2. J gave up 6 bases and V 6 bases, and 0 bases lay outside the gene matches. CDR3 size: 11 residues. Germline-derived CDR1 and CDR2 are ENHRY and SYGVKD. CDR3 nucleotide sequence: TGTGCCATCAGCGGGGGGGATACGCAGTATTTT. Protein sequence: CAISGGDTQYF.

V usage is TRBV28 and J usage is TRBJ2-3, with TRBD2 as a possible D gene (5 bases). The ends were cut back, 7 bases at V and 0 bases at J, with 14 bases in the middle. CDR1 is MDHEN, CDR2 SYDVKM, per germline. This CDR3 is 15 amino acids long. The CDR3 coding sequence is TGTGCCAGCACCGAGGGCTATCATAGCACAGATACGCAGTATTTT. Translating gives CASTEGYHSTDTQYF.

The rearrangement links TRBV19 to TRBJ1-1; maybe TRBD1 (5 bases). The ends were cut back, 7 bases at V and 3 bases at J, with 21 bases in the middle. The CDR3 has 16 residues. In germline, CDR1 is LNHDA, CDR2 SQIVND (reference sequence). The CDR3 DNA reads as TGTGCCAGTACCGCTATTACGGGGCTTGGGGACACTGAAGCTTTCTTT. This translates into CASTAITGLGDTEAFF.

This clone appeared a single time. This chain joins TRBV19 and TRBJ1-1; a weak D match, TRBD1 (5 bases). The V gene's germline CDR1 is LNHDA and CDR2 SQIVND (reference sequence). V was clipped by 1 base and J by 4 bases, with 13 bases between them. The CDR3 contains 15 residues. The CDR3 region has the DNA TGTGCCAGTAGTATAGTGCAGGGAGTGAGCACTGAAGCTTTCTTT. This codes for CASSIVQGVSTEAFF.

This rearrangement joins TRBV3-1 (or the pseudogene TRBV3-2) to TRBJ2-1, with a weak D call TRBD2 (5 bases). The length of the CDR3 is 14 residues. CDR1 LGHDT and CDR2 YNNKEL come from the germline V gene (reference sequence). Trimming took off 4 bases at V and 8 bases at J, with 15 bases between the two ends. The CDR3: CASSRPAGRDEQFF. CDR3 DNA: TGTGCCAGCAGCCGCCCGGCCGGGCGGGATGAGCAGTTCTTC.

The rearrangement joins TRBV13 to TRBJ2-1; TRBD1 agrees at 8 bases. CDR3 size: 15 residues. Germline CDR1 is PRHDT and CDR2 is FYEKMQ (reference sequence). V shed 5 bases, J shed 2 bases, and the junction held 5 bases outside the gene matches. The CDR3 DNA reads TGTGCCAGCAGCCCCGACAGGGGCGCCTACAATGAGCAGTTCTTC. It encodes CASSPDRGAYNEQFF.

V usage is TRBV28 and J usage is TRBJ2-7; TRBD1 or TRBD2 may be the D gene (5 bases each). Per germline, CDR1 MDHEN and CDR2 SYDVKM. The V and J ends lost 9 bases and 6 bases respectively, with 18 bases between them. The CDR3 loop spans 13 amino acids. The chain's CDR3 is CASELVGVREQYF. CDR3 nucleotides: TGTGCCAGTGAGCTGGTGGGGGTGCGCGAGCAGTACTTC.

The chain has TRBV18 and TRBJ1-4; TRBD1 is a possible D gene (5 bases). The CDR3 runs 17 residues. The V gene lost 2 bases and the J gene lost 1 base, with 14 bases spanning the gap. Germline loops: CDR1 KGHSH, CDR2 LQKENI. In DNA form, the CDR3 reads TGTGCCAGCTCACCATATGCCGGGGCGGAAACTAATGAAAAACTGTTTTTT. Its translation is CASSPYAGAETNEKLFF.

The chain has TRBV27 and TRBJ2-7; D gene uncertain. The length of the CDR3 is 14 residues. Trimming removed 2 bases at V and 0 bases at J, with 8 bases between. CDR1 is MNHEY and CDR2 is SMNVEV in the germline V gene (reference sequence). In DNA, the CDR3 is TGTGCCAGCAGTTTAGGTCGGAGCTCCTACGAGCAGTACTTC. Residues: CASSLGRSSYEQYF.

The J gene is TRBJ1-3, the V gene TRBV7-3; D perhaps matches TRBD1 (6 bases). The CDR3 loop spans 14 amino acids. The V end lost 5 bases, the J end lost 2 bases, and 10 bases lay between the germline ends. The germline gives CDR1 SGHTA, CDR2 FQGTGA. The CDR3 DNA reads as TGTGCCAGCAGCCCCGGGACACCTGGAAACACCATATATTTT. It is translated as CASSPGTPGNTIYF.

This clone was detected only once. The rearrangement joins TRBV30 to TRBJ1-2, with 7 bases that match TRBD1. From germline, CDR1 is GTSNPN and CDR2 SVGIG (reference sequence). The ends lost 3 bases at V and 6 bases at J; junction bases unmatched: 10. This CDR3 has 14 amino acids. The DNA of the CDR3 is TGTGCCTGGAGGCGAAGGGGGCAGGGAGATGGCTACACCTTC. This sequence encodes CAWRRRGQGDGYTF.

This chain uses TRBV19 with TRBJ2-3; 10 nucleotides line up with TRBD1. The germline gives CDR1 LNHDA, CDR2 SQIVND (reference sequence). The ends lost 6 bases at V and 4 bases at J; junction bases unmatched: 7. CDR3 size: 15 residues. The DNA for the CDR3 is TGTGCCAGTAGGTCCGGGACAGGGGCCGCAGATACGCAGTATTTT. This sequence encodes CASRSGTGAADTQYF.

The rearrangement links TRBV7-8 to TRBJ2-1, with D perhaps matching TRBD1 (10 bases). CDR1 SGHVS and CDR2 FQNEAQ come from the germline V gene. V lost 3 bases to trimming and J lost 8 bases, with 29 bases between them. This CDR3 is built from 19 residues. CDR3 amino acids: CASSLAPTGGGRAIYEQFF. The CDR3 nucleotides read TGTGCCAGCAGCTTGGCTCCGACAGGGGGCGGGAGGGCCATCTATGAGCAGTTCTTC.

V usage is TRBV6-5 and J usage is TRBJ1-1, with D tentatively TRBD1 (5 bases). Germline CDR1 and CDR2: MNHEY and SVGAGI. The CDR3 runs to 14 residues. V was cut by 7 bases and J by 3 bases, with 15 bases left in between. Written as DNA, the CDR3 is TGTGCCAGCACTCCAACGGGAGGGGACACTGAAGCTTTCTTT. Translation gives CASTPTGGDTEAFF.

The chain recombines TRBV19 with TRBJ1-2; weak D call: TRBD1 (5 bases). CDR3 length: 15 amino acids. CDR1 and CDR2 (germline): LNHDA, SQIVND (reference sequence). V was pared by 7 bases and J by 8 bases, with 23 bases between. The CDR3 coding sequence is TGTGCCAGTACCTTTATATGGGGGGAAGTAGGCGGCTACACCTTC. It is translated as CASTFIWGEVGGYTF.

This clone was seen once. The CDR3 loop is CASSRGGSSYEQYF. In nucleotides, the CDR3 is TGTGCCAGCAGCAGAGGGGGAAGCTCCTACGAGCAGTACTTC. The chain carries TRBV7-8 and TRBJ2-7; tentative D call: TRBD1 (6 bases). The germline gives CDR1 SGHVS, CDR2 FQNEAQ. Trimming pared 5 bases from V and 0 bases from J, leaving 11 bases between. The CDR3 contains 14 residues.

The chain has TRBV27 and TRBJ2-7, with D possibly TRBD2 on 6 matching bases. Germline CDR1 is MNHEY and CDR2 is SMNVEV (reference sequence). The CDR3 loop spans 15 amino acids. V was pared by 5 bases and J by 0 bases, with 14 bases between. The CDR3 sequence: CASSISGRSSYEQYF. The CDR3 bases are TGTGCCAGCAGTATTAGCGGTCGTAGCTCCTACGAGCAGTACTTC.

Regarding this clone: One end of the junction does not line up with germline, which may come from a read error. The V and J genes are TRBV7-3 and TRBJ2-1; 9 bases line up with TRBD2. Germline V gene lookup returns CDR1 SGHTA and CDR2 FQGTGA. The CDR3 runs 18 residues. CDR3 DNA: TGTGCCAGCAACTTAGGATCCGGTAGCGGCGGGAGGGCTAATGAGCAGTTCTTC. This codes for CASNLGSGSGGRANEQFF.

V and J are TRBV5-1 and TRBJ1-1; 7 bases line up with TRBD1. Germline CDR1 is SGHRS and CDR2 is YFSETQ. This CDR3 is 13 amino acids long. J was trimmed by 4 bases and V by 1 base; bases with no gene match: 1. The CDR3 here is CASSLYRGTEAFF. Here the CDR3 DNA reads TGCGCCAGCAGCTTGTACAGGGGCACTGAAGCTTTCTTT.

The chain links TRBV12-2 to TRBJ1-5. TRBV12-2 is designated a pseudogene. The CDR3 is made up of 14 amino acids. The CDR3 loop reads CASRLGGGFQPQHF. DNA for the CDR3: TGTGCAAGTCGCTTAGGTGGCGGGTTCCAGCCCCAGCATTTT.

As for this clone: Other DNA sequences in this specimen translate into the identical CDR3. The chain's CDR3 is CASSLVDSLYNEQFF. In DNA, the CDR3 is TGTGCCAGCAGCTTAGTGGACAGTTTATACAATGAGCAGTTCTTC. The chain uses TRBV7-2 and TRBJ2-1; D is possibly TRBD1 (6 bases). CDR1 is SGHTA and CDR2 is FQGNSA in the germline V gene. This CDR3 region has 15 residues. Trimming left V 1 base short and J 4 bases short, with 11 bases between.

CDR3 in amino acids: CASSFPGQNYGYTF. CDR3 sequence (DNA): TGTGCCAGCAGCTTCCCGGGACAGAACTATGGCTACACCTTC. V gene TRBV5-4 combines with J gene TRBJ1-2, with 7 bases identical to TRBD1. The germline gives CDR1 SGHNT, CDR2 YYREEE (reference sequence). The J segment lost 2 bases and the V segment lost 2 bases, leaving 3 bases of the junction unmatched. The CDR3 covers 14 residues.

The V call is TRBV19, the J call TRBJ2-7; 9 bases agree with TRBD1. J was trimmed by 4 bases and V by 1 base; bases with no gene match: 5. This CDR3 has 15 residues. Germline V gives CDR1 LNHDA, CDR2 SQIVND (reference sequence). CDR3 region: CASSIGGQGNYEQYF. In DNA form, the CDR3 reads TGTGCCAGTAGTATAGGTGGACAGGGGAATTACGAGCAGTACTTC.

J is TRBJ2-1 and V is TRBV25-1; D possibly corresponds to TRBD2 (5 bases). Germline CDR1 MGHDK, CDR2 SYGVNS. With 10 bases removed from V and 6 bases from J, the gap between germline ends came to 19 bases. The CDR3 is made up of 14 amino acids. The CDR3 spells CATRDTSSVNEQFF. In DNA form, the CDR3 reads TGTGCCACTCGAGATACTAGTTCGGTCAATGAGCAGTTCTTC.

This chain connects TRBV5-6 to TRBJ1-2, with unresolved D. Germline V gene data show CDR1 as SGHDT and CDR2 as YYEEEE. The germline V and J ends were trimmed by 0 bases and 4 bases, with 13 bases remaining between them. This CDR3 is built from 15 residues. The chain's CDR3 is CASSLGTLRFYGYTF. The CDR3 DNA reads as TGTGCCAGCAGCTTGGGGACCCTCCGTTTCTATGGCTACACCTTC.

The chain is built from TRBV28 and TRBJ1-5, with a possible D match to TRBD1 (6 bases). Germline CDR1 reads MDHEN; CDR2 reads SYDVKM. The ends were cut back, 5 bases at V and 5 bases at J, with 16 bases in the middle. This CDR3 region has 15 residues. The CDR3 nucleotides are TGTGCCAGCAGTGAAGGTGCAGGGGTACATCAGCCCCAGCATTTT. It yields the protein CASSEGAGVHQPQHF.

This sequence joins TRBV29-1 and TRBJ1-6; D not resolved. CDR3 length: 14 residues. Germline CDR1 reads SQVTM; CDR2 reads ANQGSEA. This chain's CDR3 is CNLGRPRRNSPLHF. DNA for the CDR3: TGCAACCTGGGGAGGCCCCGACGTAATTCACCCCTCCACTTT.

The chain employs TRBV7-9 and TRBJ1-1, with a weak D call TRBD1 (5 bases). Germline CDR1 is SEHNR and CDR2 is FQNEAQ (reference sequence). This CDR3 has 13 amino acids. Trimming removed 6 bases at V and 3 bases at J, with 11 bases between. CDR3 region: CASREGPDTEAFF. The CDR3 region has the DNA TGTGCCAGCAGAGAGGGGCCGGACACTGAAGCTTTCTTT. The full variable domain, completed using reference TRBV7-9 and TRBJ1-1, is DTGVSQNPRHKITKRGQNVTFRCDPISEHNRLYWYRQTLGQGPEFLTYFQNEAQLEKSRLLSDRFSAERPKGSFSTLEIQRTEQGDSAMYLCASREGPDTEAFFGQGTRLTVV.